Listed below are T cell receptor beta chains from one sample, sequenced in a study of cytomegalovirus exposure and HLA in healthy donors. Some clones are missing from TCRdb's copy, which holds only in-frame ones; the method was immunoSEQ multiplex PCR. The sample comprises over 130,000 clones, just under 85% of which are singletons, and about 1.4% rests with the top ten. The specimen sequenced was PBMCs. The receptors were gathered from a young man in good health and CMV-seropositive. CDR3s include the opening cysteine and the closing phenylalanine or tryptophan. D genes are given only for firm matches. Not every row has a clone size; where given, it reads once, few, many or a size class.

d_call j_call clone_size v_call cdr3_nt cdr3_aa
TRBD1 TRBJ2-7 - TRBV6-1 TGTGCCAGCAGTCGGGACAGCTTCTACGAGCAGTACTTC CASSRDSFYEQYF
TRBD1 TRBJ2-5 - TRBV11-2 TGTGCCAGCACGGACAGGGCCCAAGAGACCCAGTACTTC CASTDRAQETQYF
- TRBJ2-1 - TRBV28 TGTGCCAGCAGTTTACTTCCAACTATCAATGAGCAGTTCTTC CASSLLPTINEQFF
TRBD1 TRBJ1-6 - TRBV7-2 TGTGCCAGCAGCTGGACAGGCCCCTATAATTCACCCCTCCACTTT CASSWTGPYNSPLHF
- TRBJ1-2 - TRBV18 TGTGCCAGCTCACCTCAGGGGCTTTCGGACTATGGCTACACCTTC CASSPQGLSDYGYTF
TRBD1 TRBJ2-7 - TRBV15 TGTGCCACCAGCCCCCCACAGGGGACCCCACTCTCCTACGAGCAGTACTTC CATSPPQGTPLSYEQYF
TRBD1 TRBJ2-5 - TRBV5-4 TGTGCCAGCAGCCTACAGGGGAACCAAGAGACCCAGTACTTC CASSLQGNQETQYF
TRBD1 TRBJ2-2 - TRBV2 TGTGCCAGCAGTGCTTGGACAGGGGCAACCGGGGAGCTGTTTTTT CASSAWTGATGELFF
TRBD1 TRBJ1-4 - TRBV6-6 TGTGCCAGCAGTTACGCGGACAGGAGGAATGAAAAACTGTTTTTT CASSYADRRNEKLFF
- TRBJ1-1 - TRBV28 TGTGCCAGCAGCCCCCCGGGGGGTAATGTTGAAGCTTTCTTT CASSPPGGNVEAFF
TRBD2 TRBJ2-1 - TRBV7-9 TGTGCCAGCAGCTTAGTGTTAGCGGGGGGGCCGGGTGAGCAGTTCTTC CASSLVLAGGPGEQFF
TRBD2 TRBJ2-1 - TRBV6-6 TGTGCCAGCAGCACTATAGCGGGGGGAAACAATGAGCAGTTCTTC CASSTIAGGNNEQFF
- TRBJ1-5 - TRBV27 TGTGCCAGCAGTCCACGGGGTAATCAGCCCCAGCATTTT CASSPRGNQPQHF
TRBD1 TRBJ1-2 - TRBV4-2 TGTGCCAGCAGCCCCCGAACCGGGACAGGGGTGGATGGCTACACCTTC CASSPRTGTGVDGYTF
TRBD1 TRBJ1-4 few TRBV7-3 TGTGCCAGCCACTCAGCCGACAGGGGAGGCGAAAAACTGTTTTTT CASHSADRGGEKLFF
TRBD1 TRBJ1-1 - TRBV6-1 TGTGCCAGCCGACAGGGATTACAGAACACTGAAGCTTTCTTT CASRQGLQNTEAFF
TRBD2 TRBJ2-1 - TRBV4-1 TGCGCCAGCAGCTCAAACAGCGGGAGGGCCGTGGGGGATGAGCAGTTCTTC CASSSNSGRAVGDEQFF
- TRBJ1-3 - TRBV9 TGTGCCAGCAGCGTAGGTGTCAGGGTGAACTCTGGAAACACCATATATTTT CASSVGVRVNSGNTIYF
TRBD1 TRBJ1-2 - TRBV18 TGTGCCAGCTCACCACCGGGGACAGGCTATGGCTACACCTTC CASSPPGTGYGYTF
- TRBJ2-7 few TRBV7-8 TGTGCCAGCAGCTTAATGGCAGGGCTCTCCTACGAGCAGTACTTC CASSLMAGLSYEQYF
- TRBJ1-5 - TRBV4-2 TGTGCCAGCAGCCAAGATTGGGGGGTTGGGGGGAATGGCAATCAGCCCCAGCATTTT CASSQDWGVGGNGNQPQHF
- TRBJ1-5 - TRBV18 TGTGCCAGCTCTGAGCCCAATCAGCCCCAGCATTTT CASSEPNQPQHF
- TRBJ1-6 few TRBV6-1 TGTGCCAGCAGTGAAGAAGAGGGCAGATCACCCCTCCACTTT CASSEEEGRSPLHF
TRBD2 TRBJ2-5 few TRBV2 TGTGCCAGCAGTGCAAAGGAGCGGGGGGTTCTACCAGAGACCCAGTACTTC CASSAKERGVLPETQYF
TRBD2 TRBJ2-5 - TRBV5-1 TGCGCCAGCAGCTTAGCGGGAGGGCCAGAGACCCAGTACTTC CASSLAGGPETQYF
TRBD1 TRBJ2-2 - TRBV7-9 TGTGCCAGCAGCCTCCCGACAGGGGCCACCGGGGAGCTGTTTTTT CASSLPTGATGELFF
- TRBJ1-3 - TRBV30 TGTGCCTGGCACTTCCTCTCTGGAAACACCATATATTTT CAWHFLSGNTIYF
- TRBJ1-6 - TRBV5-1 TGCGCCAGCAGCTTTGTAGCTCCGAAAGAGCCCCTCCACTTT CASSFVAPKEPLHF
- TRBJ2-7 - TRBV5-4 TGTGCCAGCAGGGTAAGGGGGAACACCTACGAGCAGTACTTC CASRVRGNTYEQYF
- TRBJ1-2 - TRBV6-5 TGTGCCAGCACCCCCTCGGACACCCGCTTTGGCTACACCTTC CASTPSDTRFGYTF
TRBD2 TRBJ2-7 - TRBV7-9 TGTGCCAGCAATAGCGGGAGAACTTACGAGCAGTACTTC CASNSGRTYEQYF
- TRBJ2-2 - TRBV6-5 TGTGCCAGCAGACAGGGAGACTACACCGGGGAGCTGTTTTTT CASRQGDYTGELFF
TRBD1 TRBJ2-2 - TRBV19 TGTGCCAGCCGGGACAGGGGTGGGCCCGGGGAGCTGTTTTTT CASRDRGGPGELFF
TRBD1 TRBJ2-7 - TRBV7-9 TGTGCCAGCAGCCCCAAAAGAGGGACAGGTTCCTACGAGCAGTACTTC CASSPKRGTGSYEQYF
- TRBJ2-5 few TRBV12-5 TGTGCTAGTGGTTTGGAACCGGGGGAGACCCAGTACTTC CASGLEPGETQYF
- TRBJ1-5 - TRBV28 TGTGCCAGCAGTTTCCTCGGGGTCCAGCCCCAGCATTTT CASSFLGVQPQHF
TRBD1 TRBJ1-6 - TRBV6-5 TGTGCCAGCAGTTCCGGGACAGGCGACTATAATTCACCCCTCCACTTT CASSSGTGDYNSPLHF
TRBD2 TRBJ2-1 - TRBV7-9 TGTGCCAGCAGCTCCTGGCGGCTAGCGGGGGGGCAACGTGAGCAGTTCTTC CASSSWRLAGGQREQFF
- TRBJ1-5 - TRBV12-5 TGTGCTAGTGGCTCGACACTCCGTAGCAATCAGCCCCAGCATTTT CASGSTLRSNQPQHF
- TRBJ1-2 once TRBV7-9 TGTGCCAGCAGCTCTCTAGGAATCTTAAACTATGGCTACACCTTC CASSSLGILNYGYTF
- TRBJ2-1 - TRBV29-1 TGCAGCGTCGGACTCGCCCACAATGAGCAGTTCTTC CSVGLAHNEQFF
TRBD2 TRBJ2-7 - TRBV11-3 TGTGCCAGCAGCCGAATGACTAGCGGGAGATACGAGCAGTACTTC CASSRMTSGRYEQYF
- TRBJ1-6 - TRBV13 TGTGCCAGCAGCGCAAACCGACAGAACTATAATTCACCCCTCCACTTT CASSANRQNYNSPLHF
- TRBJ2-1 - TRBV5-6 TGTGCCAGCAGCTTGATGGCTAGCTTCTACAATGAGCAGTTCTTC CASSLMASFYNEQFF
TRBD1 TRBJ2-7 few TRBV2 TGTGCCAGCAGTGAAGGACAGGGGGCGCGGTACGAGCAGTACTTC CASSEGQGARYEQYF
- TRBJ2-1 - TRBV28 TGTGCCACCTCACGGGGATCCCACAATGAGCAGTTCTTC CATSRGSHNEQFF
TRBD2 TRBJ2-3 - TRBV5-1 TGCGCCAGCAGCTTCAGGGAGGGAGATACGCAGTATTTT CASSFREGDTQYF
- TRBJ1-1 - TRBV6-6 TGTGCCAGCGGCTTTCCGTCGAACACTGAAGCTTTCTTT CASGFPSNTEAFF
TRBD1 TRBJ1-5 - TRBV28 TGTGCCAGCCCCGCCGGACAGGGTAATCCTCAGCCCCAGCATTTT CASPAGQGNPQPQHF
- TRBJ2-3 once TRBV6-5 TGTGCCAGCAGTTACCGCCTCCCCCGGGTAGATACGCAGTATTTT CASSYRLPRVDTQYF
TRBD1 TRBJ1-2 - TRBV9 TGTGCCAGCAGGAGGGGGACAGCTCAGGCGGGCTATGGCTACACCTTC CASRRGTAQAGYGYTF
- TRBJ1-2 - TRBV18 TGTGCCAGCTCACCCCGGGACACCTTAAAGCGTGGCTACACCTTC CASSPRDTLKRGYTF
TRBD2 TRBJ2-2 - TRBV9 TGTGCCAGCAGCCCCGGATTGGGCGGGGGGGGGAACACCGGGGAGCTGTTTTTT CASSPGLGGGGNTGELFF
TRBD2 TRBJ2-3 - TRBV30 TGTGCCTGGAGTAGGGGAGGGGCAGATACGCAGTATTTT CAWSRGGADTQYF
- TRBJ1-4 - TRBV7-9 TGTGCCAGCAGCTTATACCACGGGGAAAAACTGTTTTTT CASSLYHGEKLFF
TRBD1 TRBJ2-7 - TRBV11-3 TGTGCCAGCAGCAATCAGGGGGAGCTTGACGAGCAGTACTTC CASSNQGELDEQYF
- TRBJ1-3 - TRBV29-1 TGCAGCGCCAATGCTGGAAACACCATATATTTT CSANAGNTIYF
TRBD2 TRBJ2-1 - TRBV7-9 TGTTCCAGCAGCTTAGTTAGCGGGAGGGGCCGGAACGAGCAGTTCTTC CSSSLVSGRGRNEQFF
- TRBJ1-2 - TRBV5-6 TGTGCCAGCAGCTTTGGTCGTCGGGGTCAGGGCTACACCTTC CASSFGRRGQGYTF
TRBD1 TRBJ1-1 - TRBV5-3 TGTGCCAGAAAAGGGGGGCCCAGCAGGGGGGACACTGAAGCTTTCTTT CARKGGPSRGDTEAFF